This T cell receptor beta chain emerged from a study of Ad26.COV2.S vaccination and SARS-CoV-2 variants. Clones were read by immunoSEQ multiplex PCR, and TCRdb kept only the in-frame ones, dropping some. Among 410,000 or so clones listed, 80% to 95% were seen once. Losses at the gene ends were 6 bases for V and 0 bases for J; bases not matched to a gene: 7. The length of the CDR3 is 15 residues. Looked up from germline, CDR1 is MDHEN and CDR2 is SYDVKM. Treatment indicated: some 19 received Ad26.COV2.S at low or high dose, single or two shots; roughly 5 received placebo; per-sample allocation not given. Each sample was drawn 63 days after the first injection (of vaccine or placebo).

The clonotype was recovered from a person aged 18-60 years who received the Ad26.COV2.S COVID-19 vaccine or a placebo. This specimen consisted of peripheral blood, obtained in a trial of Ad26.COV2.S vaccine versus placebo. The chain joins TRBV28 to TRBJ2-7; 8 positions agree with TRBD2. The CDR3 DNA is TGTGCCAGCAGAAAACCGGGACTAGACTCCTACGAGCAGTACTTC. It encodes CASRKPGLDSYEQYF.